This TCR beta chain was identified during a study of blood T cells in healthy people across ages. Samples had at least 7 million PBMCs isolated from them. Germline CDR1 reads MNHEY; CDR2 reads SVGAGI. The ends were cut back, 6 bases at V and 8 bases at J, with 20 bases in the middle. This CDR3 contains 15 residues. Then a second PCR, running roughly 7 to 11 cycles, was carried out with a sample-barcoded 5' primer and a J-beta primer mix. TCRdb fed the 5' RACE reads into MiXCR, producing one record per CDR3 protein. This sample has roughly 800,000 distinct CDR3 sequences, with roughly 64% found just once.

This chain connects TRBV6-5 to TRBJ2-1; TRBD1 is a possible D gene (8 bases). The TCR was taken from a man aged 25-45 years in good health. The sample consisted of blood. CDR3 sequence (DNA): TGTGCCAGCAGCAAACTACAGGGGGGGATGGATGAGCAGTTCTTC. Translation gives CASSKLQGGMDEQFF.